These 23 T cell receptor beta chains originate from one sample sequenced in a study of shared clonotypes between healthy human individuals. The assay was immunoSEQ multiplex PCR, and TCRdb's table has in-frame clones only and misses some. The sample lists under 1,900,000 clones, about 98.5% occurring once. What was sequenced was naive CD4+ T cells sorted from blood. Specified subset: CD45RA+ positively selected. These receptors all come from a young man in good health.

This chain connects TRBV13 to TRBJ2-7; 10 nucleotides match TRBD1. Germline CDR1 PRHDT, CDR2 FYEKMQ (reference sequence). The CDR3 has 15 amino acids. J lost 4 bases, V lost 5 bases, and 8 bases had no gene match. CDR3 region: CASSRGTGARYEQYF. As DNA, the CDR3 is TGTGCCAGCAGCCGTGGGACAGGGGCTCGGTACGAGCAGTACTTC.

The chain is built from TRBV6-5 and TRBJ1-3; D not resolved. CDR1 and CDR2 (germline): MNHEY, SVGAGI. V was clipped by 8 bases and J by 0 bases, with 8 bases between them. CDR3 size: 13 residues. CDR3 coding DNA: TGTGCCAGCGGACCGCTCTCTGGAAACACCATATATTTT. Its protein product is CASGPLSGNTIYF.

This clone appeared a single time. The chain recombines TRBV18 with TRBJ2-7; 12 bases are shared with TRBD2. Germline V lookup: CDR1 KGHSH, CDR2 LQKENI. There are 18 residues in the CDR3. Trimming removed 7 bases from V and 5 bases from J; junction bases left unmatched: 18. The CDR3 sequence is CASLSGRGKLAGGDEQYF. In DNA form, the CDR3 reads TGTGCCAGCTTGTCGGGCAGGGGAAAACTAGCGGGAGGTGACGAGCAGTACTTC.

This chain connects TRBV28 to TRBJ1-5, with a tentative D call TRBD1 (5 bases). V lost 3 bases and J 6 bases, leaving 15 bases between the germline ends. Germline V gene data show CDR1 as MDHEN and CDR2 as SYDVKM. The CDR3 has 15 amino acids. This CDR3 is CASSLRGGAGQPQHF. The CDR3 DNA reads as TGTGCCAGCAGTTTGAGGGGTGGTGCCGGTCAGCCCCAGCATTTT.

A remark on this clone: Other DNA sequences in this sample translate to the same CDR3. This chain links TRBV28 with TRBJ2-7; no firm D call. Germline CDR1 and CDR2: MDHEN and SYDVKM. Trimming took off 3 bases at V and 4 bases at J, with 7 bases between the two ends. The CDR3 extends over 12 amino acids. CDR3 DNA: TGTGCCAGCAGTTTTGGAGCGTACGAGCAGTACTTC. Translating gives CASSFGAYEQYF.

This chain joins TRBV30 and TRBJ1-3; D gene ambiguous. Trimming removed 4 bases at V and 5 bases at J, with 9 bases between. Germline V gene data show CDR1 as GTSNPN and CDR2 as SVGIG (reference sequence). The CDR3 length is 12 residues. This CDR3 reads CAWNPGRNTIYF. The CDR3 region has the DNA TGTGCCTGGAATCCGGGAAGAAACACCATATATTTT.

This chain uses TRBV27 with TRBJ2-6; 7 bases align to TRBD1. The CDR3 loop spans 19 amino acids. Per the germline V gene, CDR1 is MNHEY and CDR2 is SMNVEV (reference sequence). After removal of 6 bases from V and 0 bases from J, the junction contained 14 bases not matched to a gene. This chain's CDR3 is CASSATGQRRNSGANVLTF. CDR3 nucleotide sequence: TGTGCCAGCAGCGCCACGGGACAGCGAAGAAACTCTGGGGCCAACGTCCTGACTTTC. Supplemented by reference TRBV27 and TRBJ2-6, the full variable domain reads EAQVTQNPRYLITVTGKKLTVTCSQNMNHEYMSWYRQDPGLGLRQIYYSMNVEVTDKGDVPEGYKVSRKEKRNFPLILESPSPNQTSLYFCASSATGQRRNSGANVLTFGAGSRLTVL.

Remarks on this clone: Distinct nucleotide sequences in the sample also encode this CDR3. The chain recombines TRBV27 with TRBJ2-7; 13 bases map to TRBD2. With 4 bases clipped from V and 4 bases from J, the junction kept 4 bases outside the gene matches. CDR1 and CDR2 from the germline V gene are MNHEY and SMNVEV (reference sequence). This CDR3 region has 15 residues. CDR3 amino acids: CASSSGTSGIYEQYF. The CDR3, as DNA: TGTGCCAGCAGTTCTGGGACTAGCGGGATATACGAGCAGTACTTC.

The chain uses TRBV18 and TRBJ1-4; D is unresolved. Trimming pared 3 bases from V and 5 bases from J, leaving 10 bases between. This CDR3 region has 14 residues. Germline V gene lookup returns CDR1 KGHSH and CDR2 LQKENI. The CDR3 DNA sequence: TGTGCCAGCTCACCGGCGGCCCTAAATGAAAAACTGTTTTTT. Translated, it gives CASSPAALNEKLFF.

The rearrangement uses TRBV5-1 and TRBJ2-1; TRBD2 matches 7 bases. The length of the CDR3 is 15 residues. CDR1 is SGHRS, CDR2 YFSETQ, per germline. V trimming: 2 bases; J trimming: 2 bases; junction bases outside the gene matches: 4. In DNA form, the CDR3 reads TGCGCCAGCAGCTTAGGACTAGAACCCTACAATGAGCAGTTCTTC. It yields the protein CASSLGLEPYNEQFF.

V usage is TRBV5-1 and J usage is TRBJ2-7; no firm D call. This CDR3 spans 17 amino acids. Germline loops: CDR1 SGHRS, CDR2 YFSETQ. Trimming shortened V by 1 base and J by 0 bases, and 17 bases separated the two germline ends. DNA of the CDR3: TGCGCCAGCAGCTTGTCTGATCTGGTAGATCCCTCCTACGAGCAGTACTTC. Protein: CASSLSDLVDPSYEQYF.

Only one count was recorded for this clone. The CDR3 coding sequence is TGTGCCAGCTCCCCAGGGCTCAAGGATGAGCAGTTCTTC. As protein: CASSPGLKDEQFF. The V and J genes are TRBV18 and TRBJ2-1; D is perhaps TRBD1 (5 bases). The CDR3 spans 13 residues. Germline values: CDR1 KGHSH, CDR2 LQKENI. Deletions cut 6 bases from V and 8 bases from J, with 14 bases between.

Comment on this clone: The sample contains more than one DNA sequence encoding this CDR3. The DNA for the CDR3 is TGTGCCAGCAGTTTGGCGTCGAACTATGGCTACACCTTC. Translation gives CASSLASNYGYTF. The J gene is TRBJ1-2, the V gene TRBV28; D not certain. Per the germline V gene, CDR1 is MDHEN and CDR2 is SYDVKM. Deletions cut 3 bases from V and 2 bases from J, with 7 bases between. The CDR3 is 13 residues long.

CDR3 bases: TGTGCCAGCGATGTGGAAGTATGGAGCACAGATACGCAGTATTTT. This gives the protein CASDVEVWSTDTQYF. J is TRBJ2-3 and V is TRBV6-1; no clear D. The CDR3 totals 15 residues. Trimming left V 8 bases short and J 0 bases short, with 15 bases between. The V gene's germline CDR1 is MNHNS and CDR2 SASEGT.

This chain uses TRBV10-1 with TRBJ2-7, with TRBD2 matching over 8 bases. V lost 8 bases to trimming and J lost 4 bases; unmatched junction nucleotides: 4. CDR3 size: 12 residues. Germline V CDR1 and CDR2: WNHNN, SYGVQD (reference sequence). This chain's CDR3 is CASGSGMYEQYF. CDR3 DNA: TGCGCCAGCGGTAGCGGGATGTACGAGCAGTACTTC.

The rearrangement links TRBV5-4 to TRBJ1-2; 7 bases are a match to TRBD1. J lost 4 bases, V lost 1 base, and 7 bases had no gene match. Germline values: CDR1 SGHNT, CDR2 YYREEE (reference sequence). The CDR3 has 15 residues. CDR3 nucleotide sequence: TGTGCCAGCAGCTTGCCAGGGGGTAGGACCTATGGCTACACCTTC. It specifies CASSLPGGRTYGYTF.

The chain carries TRBV5-1 and TRBJ2-7; D is undetermined. Germline loops: CDR1 SGHRS, CDR2 YFSETQ. V was cut by 4 bases and J by 3 bases, with 17 bases left in between. The CDR3 is made up of 15 amino acids. The CDR3 nucleotides read TGCGCCAGCAGCGGGTCGGCGGTAAAGCGCTACGAGCAGTACTTC. The encoded protein is CASSGSAVKRYEQYF.

As to this clone: At one boundary the junction diverges from the germline segment, which might be a read error. This chain uses TRBV7-2 with TRBJ2-1; D may be TRBD2 (6 bases). This CDR3 is built from 13 residues. Looked up from germline, CDR1 is SGHTA and CDR2 is FQGNSA. The CDR3 DNA is TGTGCCAGCAGCTTATCGGGAGTCCTTGAGGTTGTCTTC. Its translation is CASSLSGVLEVVF.

CDR3 DNA: TGTGCCAGCACGGACTCAAACTACGAGCAGTACTTC. It codes for CASTDSNYEQYF. This rearrangement joins TRBV2 to TRBJ2-7; possible D gene TRBD2, 5 bases. CDR1 SNHLY and CDR2 FYNNEI come from the germline V gene. V was trimmed by 7 bases and J by 3 bases, leaving 10 bases between them. The CDR3 has 12 amino acids.

V and J are TRBV29-1 and TRBJ2-3; perhaps D is TRBD1 or TRBD2 (5 bases each). Germline CDR1 SQVTM, CDR2 ANQGSEA. Trimming shortened V by 6 bases and J by 2 bases, and 12 bases separated the two germline ends. The CDR3 is 13 residues long. CDR3 protein: CSVDGAPTDTQYF. Written as DNA, the CDR3 is TGCAGCGTGGACGGGGCCCCCACAGATACGCAGTATTTT.

This chain connects TRBV6-1 to TRBJ2-7, with D possibly being TRBD1 (5 bases). The CDR3 covers 13 residues. Germline V gene data show CDR1 as MNHNS and CDR2 as SASEGT. The V end lost 4 bases, the J end lost 3 bases, and 10 bases lay between the germline ends. CDR3 region: CASSVGHRYEQYF. CDR3 nucleotides: TGTGCCAGCAGTGTAGGACACCGCTACGAGCAGTACTTC.

This chain uses TRBV11-2 with TRBJ2-7, with 7 bases fitting TRBD2. J gave up 11 bases and V 1 base, and 11 bases lay outside the gene matches. The CDR3 totals 14 residues. In germline, CDR1 is SGHAT, CDR2 FQNNGV. CDR3 region: CASSLVMSAGVEYF. Here the CDR3 DNA reads TGTGCCAGCAGCTTAGTAATGTCGGCGGGAGTGGAGTACTTC.

This rearrangement joins TRBV10-1 to TRBJ2-1, with D perhaps assigned TRBD1 or TRBD2 (5 bases each). Trimming removed 5 bases from V and 9 bases from J, with 11 bases in between. This CDR3 comprises 12 residues. CDR1 WNHNN and CDR2 SYGVQD come from the germline V gene (reference sequence). CDR3 in amino acids: CASSRTGGEQFF. The CDR3 DNA is TGCGCCAGCAGTCGGACTGGGGGTGAGCAGTTCTTC.